These T cell receptor beta chains were read from a single sample in a study of blood T cell repertoires in COVID-19. Clones were sequenced by immunoSEQ multiplex PCR, and TCRdb holds only the in-frame ones, with some missing. Among about 120,000 clones listed, approximately 80% were seen once. The specimen was peripheral blood. These receptors were taken from a human donor in a cohort sampled during active COVID-19. CDR3s include the opening cysteine and the closing phenylalanine or tryptophan. The D gene is left open where the match is weak. Clone sizes are given selectively: once, few, many, or a class where the clone is expanded.

size	V	J	D	DNA	CDR3
NA	TRBV6-5	TRBJ2-5	TRBD1	TGTGCCAGCAGTTACTCGACCGGGACAGGAGAGACCCAGTACTTC	CASSYSTGTGETQYF
few	TRBV6-5	TRBJ1-2	TRBD1	TGTGCCAGCAGTTACCTTGGACAGGGGTCGAACTATGGCTACACCTTC	CASSYLGQGSNYGYTF
NA	TRBV7-2	TRBJ1-2	NA	TGTGCCAGCAGCTTAGTTGGCGGCCCGAACTATGGCTACACCTTC	CASSLVGGPNYGYTF
NA	TRBV3-1/TRBV3-2	TRBJ1-2	NA	TGTGCCAGCAGCCAGGCTCATGACCGGCCCACGGGTAACTATGGCTACACCTTC	CASSQAHDRPTGNYGYTF
NA	TRBV7-9	TRBJ2-1	TRBD2	TGTGCCAGCACCGAAGTGGGGACTAGCGGGAGTAATGAGCAGTTCTTC	CASTEVGTSGSNEQFF
NA	TRBV6-5	TRBJ1-1	TRBD1	TGTGCCAGCAGAAAAGACAGGGGGCGCAGGACTGAAGCTTTCTTT	CASRKDRGRRTEAFF
NA	TRBV7-2	TRBJ2-1	NA	TGTGCCAGCAGCGCACCGAAAGGGGATGAGCAGTTCTTC	CASSAPKGDEQFF
once	TRBV9	TRBJ2-3	TRBD2	TGTGCCAGCAACGTCGTCGGGGGGGAGACAGATACGCAGTATTTT	CASNVVGGETDTQYF
few	TRBV24-1	TRBJ2-3	NA	TGTGCCACCAGTGATTTAGTCGGCAGGGGTTCAGATACGCAGTATTTT	CATSDLVGRGSDTQYF
NA	TRBV3-1/TRBV3-2	TRBJ2-7	NA	TGTGCCAGCAGCCAAGCGGGGGGCGGGGGAGAGCAGTACTTC	CASSQAGGGGEQYF
NA	TRBV5-1	TRBJ2-2	TRBD1	TGCGCCAGCAGCCGGGACAGATCCACCGGGGAGCTGTTTTTT	CASSRDRSTGELFF
NA	TRBV11-3	TRBJ2-1	TRBD2	TGTGCCAGCAGCCGTAGCCCCTGGACTAGCGGGAGCTCCTCAGGGGTTGAGCAGTTCTTC	CASSRSPWTSGSSSGVEQFF
NA	TRBV5-4	TRBJ2-2	TRBD2	TGTGCCAGCAGCCGCGGACTAGCGGGATCCACCGGGGAGCTGTTTTTT	CASSRGLAGSTGELFF
NA	TRBV27	TRBJ1-5	NA	TGTGCCAGCACCTTGACGGGTCTTAGCAATCAGCCCCAGCATTTT	CASTLTGLSNQPQHF
NA	TRBV3-1/TRBV3-2	TRBJ1-1	NA	TGTGCCAGCAGCCCTTCTGAGCGGCTTGGAGCTTTCTTT	CASSPSERLGAFF
NA	TRBV30	TRBJ1-6	TRBD1	TGTGCCTGGAGTGAAAACAGGGGTATCGCTTCACCCCTCCACTTT	CAWSENRGIASPLHF
few	TRBV19	TRBJ1-6	TRBD1	TGTGCCAGTAGTATCCAGGGGGGTTCACCCCTCCACTTT	CASSIQGGSPLHF
NA	TRBV6-6	TRBJ1-1	NA	TGTGCCAGCAGCAATAGAAACACTGAAGCTTTCTTT	CASSNRNTEAFF
NA	TRBV4-3	TRBJ2-3	NA	TGCGCCAGCAGCTTCGCAGGGTCAGATACGCAGTATTTT	CASSFAGSDTQYF
NA	TRBV16	TRBJ2-5	NA	TGTGCCAGCACCACCAGACTGAACCAAGAGACCCAGTACTTC	CASTTRLNQETQYF
NA	TRBV2	TRBJ2-3	TRBD2	TGTGCCAGCAGGGTCGGGGGGGCCGCAGATACGCAGTATTTT	CASRVGGAADTQYF
NA	TRBV28	TRBJ1-5	NA	TGTGCCAGCGAGCCTACAGGGTATAATCAGCCCCAGCATTTT	CASEPTGYNQPQHF
NA	TRBV18	TRBJ2-2	NA	TGTGCCAGCTCACCACCGGTCACTAAATTAGACGGGGAGCTGTTTTTT	CASSPPVTKLDGELFF
NA	TRBV19	TRBJ1-1	TRBD1	TGTGCCAGTAAGGACAGGGATGGAACGAACACTGAAGCTTTCTTT	CASKDRDGTNTEAFF
NA	TRBV9	TRBJ1-4	NA	TGTGCCAGCGCAGTTACCCCTGCAACTAATGAAAAACTGTTTTTT	CASAVTPATNEKLFF
NA	TRBV7-2	TRBJ2-3	NA	TGTGCCAGCAGCTTAGGAGGTTGGGCAGATACGCAGTATTTT	CASSLGGWADTQYF
NA	TRBV6-6	TRBJ2-2	TRBD1	TGTGCCAGCAGTTCCGGACAGGGCAACACCGGGGAGCTGTTTTTT	CASSSGQGNTGELFF
NA	TRBV28	TRBJ2-2	NA	TGTGCCAGCAGTTTCCTTCGCGGGGCCGGGGAGCTGTTTTTT	CASSFLRGAGELFF